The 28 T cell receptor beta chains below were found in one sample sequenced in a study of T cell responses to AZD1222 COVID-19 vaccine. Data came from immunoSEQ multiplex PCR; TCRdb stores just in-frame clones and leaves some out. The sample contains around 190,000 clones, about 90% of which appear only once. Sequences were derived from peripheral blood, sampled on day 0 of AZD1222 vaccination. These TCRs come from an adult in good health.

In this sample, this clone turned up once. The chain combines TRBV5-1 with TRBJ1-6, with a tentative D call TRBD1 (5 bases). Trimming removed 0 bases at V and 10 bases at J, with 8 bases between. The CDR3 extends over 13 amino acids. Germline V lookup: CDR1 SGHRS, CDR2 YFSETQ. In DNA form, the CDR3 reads TGCGCCAGCAGCTTGGCGGGACTCTCACCCCTCCACTTT. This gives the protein CASSLAGLSPLHF.

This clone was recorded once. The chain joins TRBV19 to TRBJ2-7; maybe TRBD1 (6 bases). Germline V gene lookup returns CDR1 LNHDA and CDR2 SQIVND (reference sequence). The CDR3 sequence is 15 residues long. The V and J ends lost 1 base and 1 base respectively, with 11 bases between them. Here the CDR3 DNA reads TGTGCCAGTAGTATAGGGGCAGGGGCATCCTACGAGCAGTACTTC. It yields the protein CASSIGAGASYEQYF.

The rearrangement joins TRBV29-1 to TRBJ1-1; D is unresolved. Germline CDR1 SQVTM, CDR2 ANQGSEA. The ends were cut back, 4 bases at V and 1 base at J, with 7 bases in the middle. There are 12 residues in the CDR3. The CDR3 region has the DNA TGCAGCGTTGTGGACCGGAACACTGAAGCTTTCTTT. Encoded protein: CSVVDRNTEAFF.

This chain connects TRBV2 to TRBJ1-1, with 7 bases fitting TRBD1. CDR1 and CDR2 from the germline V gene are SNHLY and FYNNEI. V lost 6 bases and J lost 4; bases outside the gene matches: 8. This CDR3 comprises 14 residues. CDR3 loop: CASRRGRGGTEAFF. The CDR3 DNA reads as TGTGCCAGCAGGAGGGGCAGGGGGGGCACTGAAGCTTTCTTT.

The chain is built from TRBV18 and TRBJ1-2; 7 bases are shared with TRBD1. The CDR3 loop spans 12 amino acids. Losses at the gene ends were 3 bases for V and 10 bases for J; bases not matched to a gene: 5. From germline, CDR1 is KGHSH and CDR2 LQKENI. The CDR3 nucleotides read TGTGCCAGCTCACCGGACAGGAATGACTACACCTTC. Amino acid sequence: CASSPDRNDYTF.

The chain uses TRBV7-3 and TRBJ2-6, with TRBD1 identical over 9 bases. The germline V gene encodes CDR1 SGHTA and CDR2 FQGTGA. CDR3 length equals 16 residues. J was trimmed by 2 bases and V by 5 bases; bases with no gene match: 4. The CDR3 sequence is CASSAQGAAGANVLTF. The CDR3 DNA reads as TGTGCCAGCAGCGCACAGGGGGCTGCTGGGGCCAACGTCCTGACTTTC. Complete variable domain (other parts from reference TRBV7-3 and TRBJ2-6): GAGVSQTPSNKVTEKGKYVELRCDPISGHTALYWYRQSLGQGPEFLIYFQGTGAADDSGLPNDRFFAVRPEGSVSTLKIQRTERGDSAVYLCASSAQGAAGANVLTFGAGSRLTVL.

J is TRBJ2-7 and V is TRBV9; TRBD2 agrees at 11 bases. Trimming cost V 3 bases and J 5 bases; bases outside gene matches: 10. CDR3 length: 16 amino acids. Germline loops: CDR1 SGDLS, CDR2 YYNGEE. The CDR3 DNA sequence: TGTGCCAGCAGCGCCTCTACTAGCGGGAGTCGCCACGAGCAGTACTTC. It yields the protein CASSASTSGSRHEQYF. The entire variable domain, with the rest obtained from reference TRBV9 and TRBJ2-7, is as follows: DSGVTQTPKHLITATGQRVTLRCSPRSGDLSVYWYQQSLDQGLQFLIQYYNGEERAKGNILERFSAQQFPDLHSELNLSSLELGDSALYFCASSASTSGSRHEQYFGPGTRLTVT.

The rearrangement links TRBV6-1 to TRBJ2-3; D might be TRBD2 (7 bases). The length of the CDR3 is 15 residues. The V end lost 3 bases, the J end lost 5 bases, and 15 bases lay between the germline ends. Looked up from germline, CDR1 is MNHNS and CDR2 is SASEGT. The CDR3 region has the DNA TGTGCCAGCAGTGACCACCGGGGGGCAGGAGATACGCAGTATTTT. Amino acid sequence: CASSDHRGAGDTQYF.

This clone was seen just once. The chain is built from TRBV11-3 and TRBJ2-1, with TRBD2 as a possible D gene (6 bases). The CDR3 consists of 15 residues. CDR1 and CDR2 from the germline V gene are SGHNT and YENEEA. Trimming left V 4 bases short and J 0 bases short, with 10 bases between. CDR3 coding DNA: TGTGCCAGCAGCTCGGAGGGGAGCTCCTACAATGAGCAGTTCTTC. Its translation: CASSSEGSSYNEQFF. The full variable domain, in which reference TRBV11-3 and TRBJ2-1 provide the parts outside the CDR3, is EAGVVQSPRYKIIEKKQPVAFWCNPISGHNTLYWYLQNLGQGPELLIRYENEEAVDDSQLPKDRFSAERLKGVDSTLKIQPAELGDSAVYLCASSSEGSSYNEQFFGPGTRLTVL.

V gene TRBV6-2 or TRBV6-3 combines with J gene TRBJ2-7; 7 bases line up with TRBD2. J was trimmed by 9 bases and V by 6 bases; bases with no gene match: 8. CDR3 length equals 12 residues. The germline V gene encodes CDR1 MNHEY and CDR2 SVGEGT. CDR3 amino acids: CASSPFPGGQYF. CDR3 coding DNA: TGTGCCAGCAGCCCCTTTCCGGGAGGGCAGTACTTC.

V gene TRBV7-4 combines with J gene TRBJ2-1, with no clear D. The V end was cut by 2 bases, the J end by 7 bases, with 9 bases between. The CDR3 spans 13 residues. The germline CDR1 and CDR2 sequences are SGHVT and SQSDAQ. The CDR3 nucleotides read TGTGCCAGCAGCTTAATTCGAGAGAATGAGCAGTTCTTC. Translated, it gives CASSLIRENEQFF.

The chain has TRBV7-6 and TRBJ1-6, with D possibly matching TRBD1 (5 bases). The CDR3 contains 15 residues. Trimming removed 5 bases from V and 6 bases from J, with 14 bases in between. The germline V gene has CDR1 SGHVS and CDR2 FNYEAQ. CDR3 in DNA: TGTGCCAGCAGCCAACTGGACGGGGCTAATTCACCCCTCCACTTT. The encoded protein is CASSQLDGANSPLHF.

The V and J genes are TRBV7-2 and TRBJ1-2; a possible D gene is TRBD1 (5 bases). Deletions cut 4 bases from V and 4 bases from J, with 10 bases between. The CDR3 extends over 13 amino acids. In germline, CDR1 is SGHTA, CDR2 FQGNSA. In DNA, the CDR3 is TGTGCCAGCAGCTCCGGACAAGGCTATGGCTACACCTTC. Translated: CASSSGQGYGYTF. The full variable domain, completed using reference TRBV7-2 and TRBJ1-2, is GAGVSQSPSNKVTEKGKDVELRCDPISGHTALYWYRQSLGQGLEFLIYFQGNSAPDKSGLPSDRFSAERTGGSVSTLTIQRTQQEDSAVYLCASSSGQGYGYTFGSGTRLTVV.

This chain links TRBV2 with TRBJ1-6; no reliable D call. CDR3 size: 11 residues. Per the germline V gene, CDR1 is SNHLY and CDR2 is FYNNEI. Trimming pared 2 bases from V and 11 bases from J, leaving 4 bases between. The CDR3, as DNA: TGTGCCAGCAGTGAATGGCCACCCCTCCACTTT. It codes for CASSEWPPLHF.

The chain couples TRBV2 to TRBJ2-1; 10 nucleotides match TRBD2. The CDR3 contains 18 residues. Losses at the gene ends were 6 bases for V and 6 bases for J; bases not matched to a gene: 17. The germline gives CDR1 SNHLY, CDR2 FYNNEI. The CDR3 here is CASRGASGSLGVFNEQFF. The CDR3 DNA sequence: TGTGCCAGCAGGGGGGCTAGCGGGAGTTTAGGGGTCTTCAATGAGCAGTTCTTC.

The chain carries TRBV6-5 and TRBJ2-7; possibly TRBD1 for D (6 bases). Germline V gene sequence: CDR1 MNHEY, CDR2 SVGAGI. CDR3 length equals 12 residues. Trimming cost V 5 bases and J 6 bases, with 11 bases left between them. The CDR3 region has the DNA TGTGCCAGCAGTCGGACAGAAGGCGAGCAGTACTTC. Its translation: CASSRTEGEQYF.

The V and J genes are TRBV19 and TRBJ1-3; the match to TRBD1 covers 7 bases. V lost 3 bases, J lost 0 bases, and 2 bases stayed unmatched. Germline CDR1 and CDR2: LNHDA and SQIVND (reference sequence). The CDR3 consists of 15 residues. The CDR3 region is CASSIYRGSGNTIYF. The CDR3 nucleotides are TGTGCCAGTAGTATTTACAGGGGCTCTGGAAACACCATATATTTT.

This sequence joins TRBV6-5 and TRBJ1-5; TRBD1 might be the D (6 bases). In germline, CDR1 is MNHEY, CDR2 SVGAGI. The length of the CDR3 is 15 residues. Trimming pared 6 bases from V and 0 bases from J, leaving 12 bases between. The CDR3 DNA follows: TGTGCCAGCAGATCGGGGGCTTATAGCAATCAGCCCCAGCATTTT. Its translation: CASRSGAYSNQPQHF.

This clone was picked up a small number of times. CDR3 nucleotide sequence: TGTGCCAGCAGCTCAAGGGATGGTTGGGAGACCCAGTACTTC. Protein: CASSSRDGWETQYF. This chain uses TRBV7-8 with TRBJ2-5; D unclear. Germline V gene data show CDR1 as SGHVS and CDR2 as FQNEAQ. Trimming removed 4 bases from V and 5 bases from J, with 14 bases in between. CDR3 length equals 14 residues.

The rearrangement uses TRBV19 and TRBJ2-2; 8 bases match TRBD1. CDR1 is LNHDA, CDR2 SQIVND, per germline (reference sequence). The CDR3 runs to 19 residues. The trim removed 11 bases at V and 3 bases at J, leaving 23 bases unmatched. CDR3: CAGPTRTGFSRWYTGELFF. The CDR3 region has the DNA TGTGCCGGGCCGACACGGACAGGGTTCAGTAGGTGGTACACCGGGGAGCTGTTTTTT.

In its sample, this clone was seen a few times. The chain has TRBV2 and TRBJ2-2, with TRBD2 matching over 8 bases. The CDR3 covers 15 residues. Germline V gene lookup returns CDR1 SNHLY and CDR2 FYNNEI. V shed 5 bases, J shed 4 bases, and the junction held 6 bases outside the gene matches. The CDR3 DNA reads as TGTGCCAGCAGTCTAAGCGGGAGAATCACCGGGGAGCTGTTTTTT. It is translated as CASSLSGRITGELFF. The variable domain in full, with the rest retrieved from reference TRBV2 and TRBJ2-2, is EPEVTQTPSHQVTQMGQEVILRCVPISNHLYFYWYRQILGQKVEFLVSFYNNEISEKSEIFDDQFSVERPDGSNFTLKIRSTKLEDSAMYFCASSLSGRITGELFFGEGSRLTVL.

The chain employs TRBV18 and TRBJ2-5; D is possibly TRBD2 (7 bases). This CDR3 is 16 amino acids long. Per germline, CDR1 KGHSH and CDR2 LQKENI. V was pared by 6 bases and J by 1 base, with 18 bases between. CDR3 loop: CASSSLGGALQETQYF. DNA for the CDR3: TGTGCCAGCTCGTCATTGGGGGGGGCCCTCCAAGAGACCCAGTACTTC.

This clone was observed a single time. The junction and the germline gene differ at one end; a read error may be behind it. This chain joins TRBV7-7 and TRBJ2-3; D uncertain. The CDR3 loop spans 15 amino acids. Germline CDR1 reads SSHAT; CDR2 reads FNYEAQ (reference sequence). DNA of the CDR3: TGTGCTAGCAGCTTAAGTAGCCAGCCCACAGATACGCAGTATTTT. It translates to CASSLSSQPTDTQYF.

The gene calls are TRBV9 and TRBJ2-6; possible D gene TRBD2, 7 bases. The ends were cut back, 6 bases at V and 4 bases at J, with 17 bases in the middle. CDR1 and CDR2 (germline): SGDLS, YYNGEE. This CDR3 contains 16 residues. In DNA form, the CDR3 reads TGTGCCAGCACCTCCGGGGGGCGGATAGGGGCCAACGTCCTGACTTTC. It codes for CASTSGGRIGANVLTF.

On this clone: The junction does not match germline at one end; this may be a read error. The CDR3 spells CASTLSRGRTGELFF. The CDR3 DNA sequence: TGTGCCAGCACCTTATCCCGGGGGAGAACCGGGGAGCTGTTTTTT. The J gene is TRBJ2-2, the V gene TRBV7-2; weak D call: TRBD2 (6 bases). The CDR3 spans 15 residues. From germline, CDR1 is SGHTA and CDR2 FQGNSA.

In DNA, the CDR3 is TGTGCCATCAGTGTATTAGCAGGGAGTAGTGGCTACACCTTC. Translation: CAISVLAGSSGYTF. The gene calls are TRBV10-3 and TRBJ1-2; perhaps TRBD1 as D (5 bases). Germline loops: CDR1 ENHRY, CDR2 SYGVKD. V was trimmed by 4 bases and J by 7 bases, leaving 16 bases between them. The CDR3 covers 14 residues.

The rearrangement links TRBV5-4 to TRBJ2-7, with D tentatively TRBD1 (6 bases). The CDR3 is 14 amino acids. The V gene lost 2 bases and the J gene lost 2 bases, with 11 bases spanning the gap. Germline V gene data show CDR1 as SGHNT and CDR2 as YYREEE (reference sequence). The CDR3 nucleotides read TGTGCCAGCAGCTTATCCAGGGGAGCCTACGAGCAGTACTTC. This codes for CASSLSRGAYEQYF.

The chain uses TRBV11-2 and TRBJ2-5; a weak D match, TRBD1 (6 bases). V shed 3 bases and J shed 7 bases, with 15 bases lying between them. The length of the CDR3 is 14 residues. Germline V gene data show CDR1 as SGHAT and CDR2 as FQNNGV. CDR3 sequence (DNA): TGTGCCAGCAGCTTTCGAGGTCAGGGGCGGACCCAGTACTTC. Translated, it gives CASSFRGQGRTQYF.